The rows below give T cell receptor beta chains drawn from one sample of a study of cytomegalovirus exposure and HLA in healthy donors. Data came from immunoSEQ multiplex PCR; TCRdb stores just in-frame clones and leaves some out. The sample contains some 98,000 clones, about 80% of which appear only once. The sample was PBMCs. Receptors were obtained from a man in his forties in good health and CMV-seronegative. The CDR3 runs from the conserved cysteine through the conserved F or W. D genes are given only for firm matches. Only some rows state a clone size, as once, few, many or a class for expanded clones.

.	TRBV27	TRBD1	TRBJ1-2	CASSPGGDYGYTF	TGTGCCAGCAGTCCAGGGGGTGACTATGGCTACACCTTC
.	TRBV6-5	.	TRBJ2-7	CASPPDRRGSYEQYF	TGTGCCAGCCCCCCCGACAGACGTGGCTCCTACGAGCAGTACTTC
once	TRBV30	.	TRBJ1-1	CALRQGMTNTEAFF	TGTGCCCTACGGCAGGGTATGACGAACACTGAAGCTTTCTTT
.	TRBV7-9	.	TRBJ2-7	CASSSRQGLGSEQYF	TGTGCCAGCAGCTCACGGCAGGGATTGGGCTCCGAGCAGTACTTC
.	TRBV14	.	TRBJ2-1	CASSPNRGQKEQFF	TGTGCCAGCAGCCCCAATAGAGGACAGAAAGAGCAGTTCTTC
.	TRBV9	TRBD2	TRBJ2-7	CASSSRGAYEQYF	TGTGCCAGCAGCTCACGGGGGGCCTACGAGCAGTACTTC
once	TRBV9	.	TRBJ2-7	CASSPSGRDGAYEQYF	TGTGCCAGCAGCCCCAGCGGGCGGGATGGAGCCTACGAGCAGTACTTC
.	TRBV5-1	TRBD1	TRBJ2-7	CASSLSGTDYEQYF	TGCGCCAGCAGCTTATCCGGGACAGACTACGAGCAGTACTTC
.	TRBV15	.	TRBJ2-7	CATSSRTGTPRYEQYF	TGTGCCACCAGCTCACGTACCGGGACTCCCAGATACGAGCAGTACTTC
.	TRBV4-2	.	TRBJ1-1	CASSLLEGRNTEAFF	TGTGCCAGCAGCCTATTGGAGGGGAGGAACACTGAAGCTTTCTTT
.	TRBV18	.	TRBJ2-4	CASSPAGFLAKNIQYF	TGTGCCAGCTCACCAGCAGGGTTCCTAGCCAAAAACATTCAGTACTTC
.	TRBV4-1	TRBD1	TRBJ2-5	CASSPTGSNKETQYF	TGCGCCAGCAGCCCGACAGGGTCCAACAAAGAGACCCAGTACTTC
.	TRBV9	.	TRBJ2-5	CASSATSFSSETQYF	TGTGCCAGCAGCGCGACTAGTTTTAGTTCAGAGACCCAGTACTTC
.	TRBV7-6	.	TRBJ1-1	CASSLNWGLGIAFF	TGTGCCAGCAGCTTAAATTGGGGCTTGGGAATAGCTTTCTTT
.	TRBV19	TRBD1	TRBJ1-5	CASSADRESTQPQHF	TGTGCCAGTAGTGCGGACAGGGAAAGCACTCAGCCCCAGCATTTT
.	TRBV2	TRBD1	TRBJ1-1	CASRNRGGSEAFF	TGTGCCAGCAGAAACAGGGGTGGCTCTGAAGCTTTCTTT
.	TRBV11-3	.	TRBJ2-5	CASSFEGGETQYF	TGTGCCAGCAGCTTCGAAGGAGGGGAGACCCAGTACTTC
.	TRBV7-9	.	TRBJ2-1	CASSFNAGKYNEQFF	TGTGCCAGCAGCTTCAACGCAGGGAAGTACAATGAGCAGTTCTTC
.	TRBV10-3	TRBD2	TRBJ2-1	CAISSASGGHNEQFF	TGTGCCATCAGCAGCGCTAGCGGGGGACACAATGAGCAGTTCTTC
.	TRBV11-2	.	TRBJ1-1	CASTVNTEAFF	TGTGCCAGCACCGTGAACACTGAAGCTTTCTTT
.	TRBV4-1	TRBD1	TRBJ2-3	CASSRRGTEISTDTQYF	TGCGCCAGCAGCCGGCGAGGGACAGAGATAAGCACAGATACGCAGTATTTT
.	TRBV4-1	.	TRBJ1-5	CASSQDFNQPQHF	TGCGCCAGCAGCCAAGACTTCAATCAGCCCCAGCATTTT
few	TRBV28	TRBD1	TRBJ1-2	CASSSQGAYGYTF	TGTGCCAGCAGTTCACAGGGGGCTTATGGCTACACCTTC
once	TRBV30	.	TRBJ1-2	CAWSSLSGNYGYTF	TGTGCCTGGAGTAGCCTCTCGGGGAACTATGGCTACACCTTC
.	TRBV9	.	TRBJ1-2	CASSGVAGGANYGYTF	TGTGCCAGCAGCGGGGTTGCGGGCGGGGCTAACTATGGCTACACCTTC
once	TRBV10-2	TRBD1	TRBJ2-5	CASSPTGFGETQYF	TGCGCCAGCAGTCCGACAGGGTTCGGGGAGACCCAGTACTTC
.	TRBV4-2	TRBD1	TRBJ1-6	CASSQDRGSSPLHF	TGTGCCAGCAGCCAGGACAGGGGTAGTTCACCCCTCCACTTT
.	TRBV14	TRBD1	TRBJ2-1	CASSPTGSSYNEQFF	TGTGCCAGCAGCCCGACAGGGAGCTCCTACAATGAGCAGTTCTTC
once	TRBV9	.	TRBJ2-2	CASSETRVNTGELFF	TGTGCCAGCAGCGAGACGCGGGTGAACACCGGGGAGCTGTTTTTT
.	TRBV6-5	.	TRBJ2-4	CASSYTGLKNIQYF	TGTGCCAGCAGTTACACGGGACTTAAAAACATTCAGTACTTC
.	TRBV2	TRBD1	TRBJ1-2	CASSDTGTGVYGYTF	TGTGCCAGCAGTGACACTGGGACAGGGGTCTATGGCTACACCTTC
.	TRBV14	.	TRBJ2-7	CASSHLSYEQYF	TGTGCCAGCAGCCACCTCTCCTACGAGCAGTACTTC
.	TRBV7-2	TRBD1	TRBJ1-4	CASSPEQGAGEKLFF	TGTGCCAGCAGCCCCGAACAGGGGGCGGGAGAAAAACTGTTTTTT
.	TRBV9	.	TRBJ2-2	CASSAGIGENTGELFF	TGTGCCAGCAGCGCGGGGATCGGAGAGAACACCGGGGAGCTGTTTTTT
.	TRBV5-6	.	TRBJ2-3	CASSRRDIPPRDTQYF	TGTGCCAGCAGCCGACGGGACATTCCACCCCGCGATACGCAGTATTTT
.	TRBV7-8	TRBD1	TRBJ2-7	CASSLGPAGGYEQYF	TGTGCCAGCAGCTTAGGCCCTGCAGGGGGATACGAGCAGTACTTC
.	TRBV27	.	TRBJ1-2	CASSLMGVPGYGYTF	TGTGCCAGCAGTTTAATGGGAGTCCCGGGATATGGCTACACCTTC
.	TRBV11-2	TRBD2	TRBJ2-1	CASSFPGTRKNNEQFF	TGTGCCAGCAGCTTCCCCGGGACTAGGAAGAACAATGAGCAGTTCTTC
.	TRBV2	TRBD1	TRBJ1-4	CASSSGGATNEKLFF	TGTGCCAGCAGTTCAGGGGGCGCGACTAATGAAAAACTGTTTTTT
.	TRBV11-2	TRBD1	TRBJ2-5	CASHLGQARETQYF	TGTGCCAGCCATTTGGGACAGGCCAGAGAGACCCAGTACTTC
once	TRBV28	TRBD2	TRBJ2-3	CASNGGSGLAGAGDTQYF	TGTGCCAGCAACGGAGGGTCCGGACTAGCGGGGGCGGGGGATACGCAGTATTTT
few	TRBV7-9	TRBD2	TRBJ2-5	CASSFPGLGGETQYF	TGTGCCAGCAGCTTCCCGGGACTAGGGGGAGAGACCCAGTACTTC
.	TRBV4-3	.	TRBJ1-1	CASSQAPGKGTEAFF	TGCGCCAGCAGCCAAGCTCCGGGTAAAGGCACTGAAGCTTTCTTT
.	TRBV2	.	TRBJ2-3	CASSEESNRQGGPDTQYF	TGTGCCAGCAGTGAAGAGAGTAACCGACAAGGAGGTCCGGATACGCAGTATTTT
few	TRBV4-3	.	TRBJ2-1	CASSQFANNEQFF	TGCGCCAGCAGCCAATTTGCGAACAATGAGCAGTTCTTC
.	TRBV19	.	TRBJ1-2	CASSIVSNYGYTF	TGTGCCAGTAGTATAGTCTCTAACTATGGCTACACCTTC
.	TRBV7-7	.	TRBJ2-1	CASSPKLESYNEQFF	TGTGCCAGCAGCCCCAAACTAGAATCCTACAATGAGCAGTTCTTC
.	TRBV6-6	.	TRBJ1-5	CASSYPGGNQPQHF	TGTGCCAGCAGTTACCCGGGGGGCAATCAGCCCCAGCATTTT
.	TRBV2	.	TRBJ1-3	CASSDRAVGNTIYF	TGTGCCAGCAGTGACAGGGCGGTCGGAAACACCATATATTTT
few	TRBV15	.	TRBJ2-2	CATSRRQFDATGELFF	TGTGCCACCAGCAGGAGACAATTCGACGCTACCGGGGAGCTGTTTTTT
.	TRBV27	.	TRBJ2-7	CASSFNSAGKGYEQYF	TGTGCCAGCAGTTTCAATTCAGCGGGTAAAGGCTACGAGCAGTACTTC
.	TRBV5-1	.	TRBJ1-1	CASSFQVSWNTEAFF	TGCGCCAGCAGCTTTCAGGTCTCTTGGAACACTGAAGCTTTCTTT
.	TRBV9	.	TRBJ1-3	CASSAPGNSGNTIYF	TGTGCCAGCAGCGCCCCGGGAAACTCTGGAAACACCATATATTTT